This T cell receptor (beta chain) appears in the sequencing data of a study of early T cells in non-severe SARS-CoV-2 infection. Germline-derived CDR1 and CDR2 are DFQATT and SNEGSKA (reference sequence). This CDR3 has 15 residues. V was clipped by 3 bases and J by 10 bases; unmatched bases: 12. Unique molecular identifiers were attached to individual cDNA molecules. One entry per CDR3 protein, called by TCRdb with MiXCR from the 5' RACE reads. The profile shows approximately 66,000 distinct CDR3 sequences, around 14% of them singletons. There are a few counts of this clonotype. Sequenced sample: whole blood. This TCR came from an adult who was a healthcare worker with PCR-confirmed SARS-CoV-2 infection or an uninfected control (not recorded which). This sequence joins TRBV20-1 and TRBJ2-1; 10 nucleotides agree with TRBD1. DNA of the CDR3: TGCAGTGCTAGCGGTAGCGGGGACAGGGGCCTCGAGCAGTTCTTC. It is translated as CSASGSGDRGLEQFF.